The source of this TCR beta chain is a study of cytomegalovirus exposure and HLA in healthy donors. Broader study findings: Later, TCR association rates were found to vary by HLA locus, highest for DRB1 and lowest for HLA-C. In vitro checks showed that a few CMV-associated chains really do target CMV antigens. Analyzed later, most CMV-associated TCR beta chains appeared HLA-restricted.

Trimming shortened V by 2 bases and J by 5 bases, and 12 bases separated the two germline ends. Germline values: CDR1 SGHDN, CDR2 FVKESK. There are 15 residues in the CDR3. Comments on this clone: As yet, its antigen is unknown.

Primers: 60 Vbeta forward and 13 Jbeta reverse. The repertoire was sequenced with immunoSEQ multiplex PCR; TCRdb's copy has only in-frame clones and lacks some. The table records some 150,000 clones, around 79% of them present only once. The sequence was obtained from a woman aged 40 to 55 in good health and CMV-seronegative. The chain employs TRBV14 and TRBJ1-4; perhaps TRBD1 as D (6 bases). The sequenced sample was PBMCs. CDR3 DNA: TGTGCCAGCAGCCAATCGACAGGACAGAATGAAAAACTGTTTTTT. Translation: CASSQSTGQNEKLFF. The entire variable domain, with the rest obtained from reference TRBV14 and TRBJ1-4, is as follows: EAGVTQFPSHSVIEKGQTVTLRCDPISGHDNLYWYRRVMGKEIKFLLHFVKESKQDESGMPNNRFLAERTGGTYSTLKVQPAELEDSGVYFCASSQSTGQNEKLFFGSGTQLSVL.